This TCR beta chain was sequenced during a study of blood T cells in healthy people across ages. CDR3 length: 14 amino acids. Germline assignment: CDR1 LGHDT and CDR2 YNNKEL (reference sequence). Trimming removed 4 bases at V and 1 base at J, with 11 bases between. Next came a second PCR, run for roughly 7 to 12 cycles, which used a sample-barcoded 5' primer along with a J-beta primer mix. TCRdb re-called the 5' RACE reads through MiXCR, storing one row per CDR3 protein. The table includes some 700,000 distinct CDR3 sequences, roughly 41% detected once. This clonotype appeared many times. Its antigen is unidentified. Study results and caveats: Both naive CD4+ cell counts and diversity were greater in long-lived donors than in aged donors.

This sequence joins TRBV3-1 and TRBJ2-7, with D possibly TRBD2 on 6 matching bases. Material: blood. The receptor was derived from a woman aged 55-75 years in good health. The CDR3 DNA sequence: TGTGCCAGCAGCCCCCCTAGCGAATCCTACGAGCAGTACTTC. Amino acid sequence: CASSPPSESYEQYF.